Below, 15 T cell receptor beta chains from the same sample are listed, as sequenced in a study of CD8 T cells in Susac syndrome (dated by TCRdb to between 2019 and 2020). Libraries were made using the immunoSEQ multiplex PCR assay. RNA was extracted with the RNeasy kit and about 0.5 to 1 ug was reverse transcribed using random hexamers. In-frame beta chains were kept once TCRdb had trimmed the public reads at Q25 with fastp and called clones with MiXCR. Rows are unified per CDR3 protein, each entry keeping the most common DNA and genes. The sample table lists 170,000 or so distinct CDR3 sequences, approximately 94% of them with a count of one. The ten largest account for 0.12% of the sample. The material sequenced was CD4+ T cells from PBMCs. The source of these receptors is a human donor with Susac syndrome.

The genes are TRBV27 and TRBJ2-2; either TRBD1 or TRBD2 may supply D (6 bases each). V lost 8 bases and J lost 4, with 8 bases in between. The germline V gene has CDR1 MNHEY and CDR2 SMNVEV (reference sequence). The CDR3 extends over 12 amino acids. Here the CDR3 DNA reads TGTGCCAGCGGGGGGCTCACCGGGGAGCTGTTTTTT. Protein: CASGGLTGELFF.

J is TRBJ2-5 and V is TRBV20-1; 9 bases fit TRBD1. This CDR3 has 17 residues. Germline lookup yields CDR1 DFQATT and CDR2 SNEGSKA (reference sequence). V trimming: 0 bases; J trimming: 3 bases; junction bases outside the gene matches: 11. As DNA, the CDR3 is TGCAGTGCTAGAGATTCAAACAGGGGGCGGACTAAAGAGACCCAGTACTTC. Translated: CSARDSNRGRTKETQYF.

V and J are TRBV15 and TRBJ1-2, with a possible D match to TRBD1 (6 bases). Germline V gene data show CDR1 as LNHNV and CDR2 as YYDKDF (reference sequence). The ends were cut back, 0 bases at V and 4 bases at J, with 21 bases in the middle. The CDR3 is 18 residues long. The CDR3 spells CATSRDPQGLLVPYGYTF. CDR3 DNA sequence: TGTGCCACCAGCAGAGACCCGCAGGGGCTGTTGGTGCCCTATGGCTACACCTTC.

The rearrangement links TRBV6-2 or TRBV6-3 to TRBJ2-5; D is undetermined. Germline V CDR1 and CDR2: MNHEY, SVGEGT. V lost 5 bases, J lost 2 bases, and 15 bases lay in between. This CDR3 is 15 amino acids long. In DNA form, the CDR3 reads TGTGCCAGCAGTGCGGTCGACGGGTATCAAGAGACCCAGTACTTC. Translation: CASSAVDGYQETQYF.

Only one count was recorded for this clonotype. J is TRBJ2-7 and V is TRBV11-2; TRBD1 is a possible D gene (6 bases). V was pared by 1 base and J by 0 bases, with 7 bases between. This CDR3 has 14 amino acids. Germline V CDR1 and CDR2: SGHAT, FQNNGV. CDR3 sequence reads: CASSLGQASYEQYF. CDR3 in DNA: TGTGCCAGCAGCTTAGGACAGGCCTCCTACGAGCAGTACTTC.

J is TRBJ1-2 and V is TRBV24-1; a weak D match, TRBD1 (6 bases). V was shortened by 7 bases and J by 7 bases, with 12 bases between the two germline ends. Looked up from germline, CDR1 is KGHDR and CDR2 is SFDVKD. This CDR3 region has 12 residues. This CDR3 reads CATSATGFGYTF. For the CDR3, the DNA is TGTGCCACCAGCGCCACAGGGTTTGGCTACACCTTC.

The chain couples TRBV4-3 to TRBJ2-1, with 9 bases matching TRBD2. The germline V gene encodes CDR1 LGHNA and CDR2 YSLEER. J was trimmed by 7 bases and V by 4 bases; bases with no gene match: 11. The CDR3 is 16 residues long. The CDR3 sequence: CASSLRSGGGANEQFF. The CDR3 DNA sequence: TGCGCCAGCAGCCTGCGGAGTGGCGGGGGGGCGAATGAGCAGTTCTTC.

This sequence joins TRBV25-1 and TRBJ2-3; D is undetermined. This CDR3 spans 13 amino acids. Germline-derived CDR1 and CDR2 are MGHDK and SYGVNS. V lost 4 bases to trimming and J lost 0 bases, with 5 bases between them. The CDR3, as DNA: TGTGCCAGCAGTGCCCTAAGCACAGATACGCAGTATTTT. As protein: CASSALSTDTQYF. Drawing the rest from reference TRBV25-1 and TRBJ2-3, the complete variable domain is EADIYQTPRYLVIGTGKKITLECSQTMGHDKMYWYQQDPGMELHLIHYSYGVNSTEKGDLSSESTVSRIRTEHFPLTLESARPSHTSQYLCASSALSTDTQYFGPGTRLTVL.

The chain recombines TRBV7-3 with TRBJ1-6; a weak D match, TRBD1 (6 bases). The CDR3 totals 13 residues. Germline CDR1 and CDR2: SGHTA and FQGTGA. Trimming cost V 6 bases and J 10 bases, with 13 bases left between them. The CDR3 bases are TGTGCCAGCAGTCGACAGGTGAACTCACCCCTCCACTTT. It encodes CASSRQVNSPLHF.

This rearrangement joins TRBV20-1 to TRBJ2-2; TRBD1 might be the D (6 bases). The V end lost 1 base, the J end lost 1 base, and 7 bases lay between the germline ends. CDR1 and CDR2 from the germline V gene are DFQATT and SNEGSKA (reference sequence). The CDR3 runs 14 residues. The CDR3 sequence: CSARATGNTGELFF. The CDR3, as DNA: TGCAGTGCTAGAGCGACAGGGAACACCGGGGAGCTGTTTTTT.

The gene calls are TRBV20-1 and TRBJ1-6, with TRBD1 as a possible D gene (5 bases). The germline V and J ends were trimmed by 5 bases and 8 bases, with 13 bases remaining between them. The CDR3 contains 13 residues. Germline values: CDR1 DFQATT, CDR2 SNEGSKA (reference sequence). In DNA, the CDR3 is TGCAGTGCTTCTCTGGGGGGGGATTCACCCCTCCACTTT. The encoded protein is CSASLGGDSPLHF.

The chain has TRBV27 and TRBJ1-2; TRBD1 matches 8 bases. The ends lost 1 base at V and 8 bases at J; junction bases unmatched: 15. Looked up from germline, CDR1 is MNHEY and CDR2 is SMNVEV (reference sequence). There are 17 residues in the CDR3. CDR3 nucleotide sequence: TGTGCCAGCAGTTTATTTGCAGGGGGCGCGTCCTCCCTAGGCTACACCTTC. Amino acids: CASSLFAGGASSLGYTF.

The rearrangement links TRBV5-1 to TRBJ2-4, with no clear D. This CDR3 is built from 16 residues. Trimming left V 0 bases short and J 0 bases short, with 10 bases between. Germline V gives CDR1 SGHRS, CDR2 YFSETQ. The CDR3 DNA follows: TGCGCCAGCAGCTTGGATTATTTGGGAGCCAAAAACATTCAGTACTTC. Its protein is CASSLDYLGAKNIQYF.

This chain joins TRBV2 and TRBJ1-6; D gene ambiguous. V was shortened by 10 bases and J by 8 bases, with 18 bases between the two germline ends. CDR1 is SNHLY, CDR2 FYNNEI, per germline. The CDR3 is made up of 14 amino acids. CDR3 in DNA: TGTGCCACCAAACCGATTGGCGGGGATTCACCCCTCCACTTT. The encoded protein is CATKPIGGDSPLHF.

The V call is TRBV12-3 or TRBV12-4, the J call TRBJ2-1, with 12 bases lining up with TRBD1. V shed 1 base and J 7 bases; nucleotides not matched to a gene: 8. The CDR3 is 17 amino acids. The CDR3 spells CASSLGVGQGAGNEQFF. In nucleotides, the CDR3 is TGTGCCAGCAGTTTAGGGGTGGGACAGGGGGCTGGGAATGAGCAGTTCTTC.